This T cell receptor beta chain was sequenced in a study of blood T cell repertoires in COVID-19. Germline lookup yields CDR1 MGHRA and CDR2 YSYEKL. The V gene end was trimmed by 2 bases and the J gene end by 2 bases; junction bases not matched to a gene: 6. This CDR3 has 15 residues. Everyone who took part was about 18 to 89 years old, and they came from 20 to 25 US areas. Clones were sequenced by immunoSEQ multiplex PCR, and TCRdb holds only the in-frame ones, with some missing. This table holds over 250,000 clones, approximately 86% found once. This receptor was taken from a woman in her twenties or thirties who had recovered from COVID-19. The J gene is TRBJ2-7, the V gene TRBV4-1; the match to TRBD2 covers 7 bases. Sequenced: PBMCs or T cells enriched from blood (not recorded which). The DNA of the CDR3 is TGCGCCAGCAGCCAATCCGGGACTACAACCTACGAGCAGTACTTC. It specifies CASSQSGTTTYEQYF.